This note documents a single T cell receptor (beta chain) sequence. What it recognizes is unknown. The data were obtained in a study of cytotoxic CD8 clonotypes in ibrutinib-treated CLL. Study as a whole: Patients: roughly ten relapsed/refractory, more than 14 treatment-naive, 17 to 18 IGHV unmutated.

The assay was immunoSEQ multiplex PCR, and TCRdb's table has in-frame clones only and misses some. Among some 24,000 clones listed, around 73% were seen once. The study's findings and limits: Clonality was elevated at ibrutinib response and had returned toward baseline at progression. Contraction or stability on treatment characterized the public clonotypes, which were uncommon. Exceeding age-matched healthy donors, baseline clonality also tracked the counts of circulating CD8+ T cells.

V was shortened by 2 bases and J by 7 bases, with 8 bases between the two germline ends. From germline, CDR1 is SEHNR and CDR2 FQNEAQ (reference sequence). This CDR3 has 12 residues. Material: PBMCs, obtained before ibrutinib treatment. The chain uses TRBV7-9 and TRBJ1-1; D is undetermined. The source of this sequence is a human donor with chronic lymphocytic leukemia. This CDR3 is CASSLRDHEAFF. The CDR3 DNA sequence: TGTGCCAGCAGCTTACGAGATCATGAAGCTTTCTTT.